The rows below give T cell receptor beta chains drawn from one sample of a study of T cell responses to AZD1222 COVID-19 vaccine. Profiled with immunoSEQ multiplex PCR; TCRdb holds only in-frame clones, not every one. The data show under 200,000 clones, with around 92% seen just once and 7.5% to 10% held by the top ten. Source: peripheral blood, taken on day 0 of AZD1222 vaccination. The receptors derive from an adult in good health. Each CDR3 is given with its conserved first and last residue. The D gene is left open where the match is weak. Clone size is given for some rows only: seen once, a few or many times, or a class if the clone is expanded.

v_call,d_call,j_call,clone_size,cdr3_nt,cdr3_aa
TRBV4-3,.,TRBJ1-5,.,TGCGCCAGCAGCCAAGATCCGGGTTTGGGCAATCAGCCCCAGCATTTT,CASSQDPGLGNQPQHF
TRBV9,.,TRBJ1-2,.,TGTGCCAGCAGCTCGGTCGGGGGGATTTATGGCTACACCTTC,CASSSVGGIYGYTF
TRBV11-2,TRBD1,TRBJ2-7,once,TGTGCCAGCAGCTTAGAACCGGGACAGGGGCGCGAGCAGTACTTC,CASSLEPGQGREQYF
TRBV6-5,.,TRBJ2-1,.,TGTGCCAGCAGGACCTCTGGTGAGCAGTTCTTC,CASRTSGEQFF
TRBV5-1,.,TRBJ2-7,.,TGCGCCAGCAGCTTGGTACAGGGAACCTACGAGCAGTACTTC,CASSLVQGTYEQYF
TRBV14,TRBD2,TRBJ2-2,.,TGTGCCAGCAGCCAAACTAGCGGGAGATACACCGGGGAGCTGTTTTTT,CASSQTSGRYTGELFF
TRBV11-2,.,TRBJ2-5,.,TGTGCCAGCAGCTTAGCGGAGACCCAGTACTTC,CASSLAETQYF
TRBV29-1,.,TRBJ1-1,.,TGCAGCGTTAGGGACAAAAGCCAGAACACTGAAGCTTTCTTT,CSVRDKSQNTEAFF
TRBV30,TRBD2,TRBJ2-4,.,TGTGCCTGGAGCGGGGCGGCTAGCGGGAGGGTAGCCAAAAACATTCAGTACTTC,CAWSGAASGRVAKNIQYF
TRBV4-1,.,TRBJ1-5,.,TGCGCCAGCAGCCCAGAAGGGACGTTCAATCAGCCCCAGCATTTT,CASSPEGTFNQPQHF
TRBV18,TRBD1,TRBJ1-5,.,TGTGCCAGCTCACCGGACAGGGCCAATCAGCCCCAGCATTTT,CASSPDRANQPQHF
TRBV27,.,TRBJ2-3,.,.,CASTFGPGADTQYF
TRBV5-1,.,TRBJ2-3,.,TGCGCCAGCAGCTTGGCCGGAAGGGAGAGGAATACGCAGTATTTT,CASSLAGRERNTQYF
TRBV9,.,TRBJ2-3,.,TGTGCCAGCAGCCCCCGTAGCGGAGACCACACAGATACGCAGTATTTT,CASSPRSGDHTDTQYF
TRBV30,.,TRBJ1-4,.,TGTGCCTGGAGTGGGGGATGGAAACTGTTTTTT,CAWSGGWKLFF
TRBV28,TRBD1,TRBJ2-3,.,TGTGCCAGCAGTTTTGGGACAGGGATACTTTCTACAGATACGCAGTATTTT,CASSFGTGILSTDTQYF
TRBV25-1,.,TRBJ2-2,.,TGTGCCAGCAGTCCCCCCGACACCGGGGAGCTGTTTTTT,CASSPPDTGELFF
TRBV4-1,TRBD1,TRBJ2-1,.,TGCGCCAGCAGCCCGATGGGACAGGACAATGAGCAGTTCTTC,CASSPMGQDNEQFF
TRBV7-2,.,TRBJ2-5,.,TGTGCCAGTGGGGGTAAAAGGGAGACCCAGTACTTC,CASGGKRETQYF
TRBV10-3,TRBD2,TRBJ2-7,.,TGTGCCATCAGTGCTCCCTGGATTGCGGGGGCCTACGAGCAGTACTTC,CAISAPWIAGAYEQYF
TRBV18,TRBD2,TRBJ2-5,.,TGTGCCAGCTCCGGGACTAGACCTCAAGAGACCCAGTACTTC,CASSGTRPQETQYF
TRBV21-1,.,TRBJ2-7,.,TGTGCCAGCACCGGGACAGGGGGCACCTACGAGCAGTACTTC,CASTGTGGTYEQYF
TRBV14,TRBD2,TRBJ2-1,.,TGTGCCAGCAGCCAAGAAGGAGGCGGGAGGTTCATGTATGAGCAGTTCTTC,CASSQEGGGRFMYEQFF
TRBV4-2,TRBD2,TRBJ2-7,.,TGTGCCAGCAGCCAGGAGACTAGCGGTGAGTCCTACGAGCAGTACTTC,CASSQETSGESYEQYF
TRBV11-2,.,TRBJ2-7,.,TGTGCCAGCAGCTTATCCAGCGGTCCCTACGAGCAGTACTTC,CASSLSSGPYEQYF
TRBV5-6,.,TRBJ2-7,.,TGTGCCAGCAGCTTGGTCGGCGGGAACGAGCAGTACTTC,CASSLVGGNEQYF
TRBV15,TRBD1,TRBJ1-2,.,TGTGCCACCAGCAGACCCCTCCCCGGACAGGGCTATGGCTACACCTTC,CATSRPLPGQGYGYTF
TRBV4-3,.,TRBJ2-2,.,TGCGCCAGCAGCCAAAAACAGGGTGGAACCGGGGAGCTGTTTTTT,CASSQKQGGTGELFF
TRBV27,.,TRBJ2-6,.,TGTGCCAGCAGTTTTTATGGGGCCAACGTCCTGACTTTC,CASSFYGANVLTF
TRBV28,TRBD1,TRBJ1-4,.,TGTGCCAGCAGGGGGGGACAGCACATAAATGAAAAACTGTTTTTT,CASRGGQHINEKLFF
TRBV7-2,.,TRBJ1-5,few,TGTGCCAGCAGCTTAGGGGGACCACCTAATCAGCCCCAGCATTTT,CASSLGGPPNQPQHF
TRBV7-6,TRBD2,TRBJ2-3,.,TGTGCCAGCAGCGGAGCGGGAGGATGGAAAGATACGCAGTATTTT,CASSGAGGWKDTQYF
TRBV20-1,TRBD2,TRBJ2-5,.,TGCAGTGCTAGTGGACTAGCGGGAGTACGGGAGACCCAGTACTTC,CSASGLAGVRETQYF
TRBV27,.,TRBJ1-2,.,TGTGCCAGCAGTCCCCTCCAAGAATACCCGGGACGAGGTGCTGGTGGCTACACCTTC,CASSPLQEYPGRGAGGYTF
TRBV3-1/TRBV3-2,.,TRBJ1-6,.,TGTGCCAGCAGCCAAGTTCCGGACTATAATTCACCCCTCCACTTT,CASSQVPDYNSPLHF